The 31 T cell receptor beta chains listed next were all sequenced from one sample in a study of T cells in Graves' hyperthyroidism and ophthalmopathy. Authors of the study amplified TCR beta CDR3 regions from RNA transcripts. Carried out on the TCR CDR3, a first-round RT-PCR used the HTBI primer set. TCRdb independently ran MiXCR on the multiplex PCR reads; one entry per CDR3 protein. Among approximately 510,000 distinct CDR3 sequences listed, around 21% were seen once. Input material: blood. The receptors shown here come from a man between 18 and 35 years old with Graves' hyperthyroidism.

This clonotype was counted ten times or more. V and J are TRBV2 and TRBJ1-5; the D is unclear. CDR1 and CDR2 (germline): SNHLY, FYNNEI. CDR3 length: 14 residues. V was pared by 7 bases and J by 0 bases, with 10 bases between. In DNA, the CDR3 is TGTGCCAGCACCACGGGGAATAGCAATCAGCCCCAGCATTTT. Translated, it gives CASTTGNSNQPQHF.

The rearrangement joins TRBV28 to TRBJ2-7; 9 nucleotides match TRBD1. The CDR3 runs to 18 residues. Germline V lookup: CDR1 MDHEN, CDR2 SYDVKM. V shed 3 bases, J shed 2 bases, and the junction held 14 bases outside the gene matches. The CDR3 nucleotides are TGTGCCAGCAGTTTCCCTACCGGGCGGGGACAGGGAACCTACGAGCAGTACTTC. It is translated as CASSFPTGRGQGTYEQYF.

Comments on this clonotype: This may be a read error: a much more frequent sequence differs by one nucleotide. The chain carries TRBV2 and TRBJ2-5; 9 nucleotides agree with TRBD1. The junction had 8 bases not matched to a gene; V was cut back by 3 bases and J by 9 bases. Germline lookup yields CDR1 SNHLY and CDR2 FYNNEI. The CDR3 has 14 residues. CDR3 in DNA: TGTGCCAGCAGTGACCGGGACAGGGCCCAGTCCCAGTACTTC. This codes for CASSDRDRAQSQYF.

The gene calls are TRBV5-8 and TRBJ1-1, with a possible D match to TRBD1 (6 bases). The V end was cut by 4 bases, the J end by 7 bases, with 14 bases between. The CDR3 has 13 amino acids. The germline V gene encodes CDR1 SGHTS and CDR2 YDEGEE. The CDR3 DNA reads as TGTGCCAGCAGCGGAGGGGGGCCGGGTGAAGCTTTCTTT. Its protein product is CASSGGGPGEAFF.

This clonotype was detected many times. CDR3 in amino acids: CASSLEGAGEQYF. The CDR3 region has the DNA TGCGCCAGCAGCTTGGAGGGGGCAGGGGAGCAGTACTTC. The chain has TRBV5-1 and TRBJ2-7; TRBD1 matches at 7 bases. The ends lost 0 bases at V and 7 bases at J; junction bases unmatched: 4. There are 13 residues in the CDR3. Germline CDR1 is SGHRS and CDR2 is YFSETQ.

Many counts were recorded for this clonotype. V is TRBV19 and J is TRBJ1-1; D ambiguous. Germline assignment: CDR1 LNHDA and CDR2 SQIVND (reference sequence). The V end lost 7 bases, the J end lost 2 bases, and 5 bases lay between the germline ends. The CDR3 loop spans 11 amino acids. CDR3 sequence (DNA): TGTGCCAGTAACGGAAACACTGAAGCTTTCTTT. This encodes CASNGNTEAFF.

In regard to this clonotype: Mismatch with germline at one junction end may stem from a read error. This chain links TRBV5-1 with TRBJ2-5; D possibly matches TRBD1 or TRBD2 (5 bases each). The CDR3 consists of 15 residues. Germline loops: CDR1 SGHRS, CDR2 YFSETQ. The CDR3 loop is CASSLAGDGQETKYF. CDR3 in DNA: TGCGCCAGCAGCTTGGCCGGGGACGGGCAGGAGACCAAGTACTTC.

This clonotype was detected ten times or more. The chain has TRBV12-3 or TRBV12-4 and TRBJ1-3; perhaps TRBD1 as D (6 bases). V was trimmed by 6 bases and J by 4 bases, leaving 10 bases between them. The CDR3 contains 13 residues. The CDR3 coding sequence is TGTGCCAGCAGAGCCGGGACAGGAAACACCATATATTTT. The encoded protein is CASRAGTGNTIYF.

The chain is built from TRBV12-5 and TRBJ2-7; D unclear. CDR1 LGHNT and CDR2 FRNRAP come from the germline V gene. CDR3 length: 15 residues. V gave up 4 bases and J gave up 2 bases, with 15 bases separating them. The CDR3 DNA reads as TGTGCTAGTGGTTCAAGTCGTCTTCTAACCTACGAGCAGTACTTC. Its protein product is CASGSSRLLTYEQYF.

This clonotype was seen many times. This rearrangement joins TRBV28 to TRBJ1-2; tentatively, D is TRBD1 (6 bases). The CDR3 runs 14 residues. Germline CDR1 and CDR2: MDHEN and SYDVKM. Trimming pared 5 bases from V and 8 bases from J, leaving 18 bases between. CDR3 coding DNA: TGTGCCAGCAGTCCCCTCGGGGGGCGGAGGGGCTACACCTTC. This encodes CASSPLGGRRGYTF.

The V and J genes are TRBV12-3 or TRBV12-4 and TRBJ2-7; no clear D. This CDR3 is built from 15 residues. V lost 4 bases to trimming and J lost 4 bases, with 17 bases between them. DNA for the CDR3: TGTGCCAGCAGTTCGACTGCGAACTTTTTTTACGAGCAGTACTTC. Protein product: CASSSTANFFYEQYF.

This clonotype was observed many times. This chain joins TRBV6-1 and TRBJ2-7; D is possibly TRBD2 (6 bases). CDR1 MNHNS and CDR2 SASEGT come from the germline V gene. The V gene lost 2 bases and the J gene lost 10 bases, with 9 bases spanning the gap. There are 11 residues in the CDR3. CDR3 coding DNA: TGTGCCAGCAGTGAATGGGAGGTACAGTACTTC. Translation: CASSEWEVQYF.

As regards this clonotype: An end of the junction differs from the germline gene, which may be a read error. This chain links TRBV10-3 with TRBJ1-1, with no clear D. This CDR3 is built from 13 residues. Per the germline V gene, CDR1 is ENHRY and CDR2 is SYGVKD. CDR3: CAVSEPLNTEAFF. The CDR3 nucleotides read TGTGCCGTCAGTGAGCCCCTGAACACTGAAGCTTTCTTT.

Many counts were recorded for this clonotype. The V gene is TRBV10-3, the J gene TRBJ1-2; D gene uncertain. The germline gives CDR1 ENHRY, CDR2 SYGVKD. This CDR3 spans 15 amino acids. V was cut by 0 bases and J by 2 bases, with 10 bases left in between. The CDR3 reads CAISESRWENYGYTF. In DNA, the CDR3 is TGTGCCATCAGTGAGTCCCGGTGGGAGAACTATGGCTACACCTTC.

This clonotype was recorded at least ten times. V gene TRBV5-4 combines with J gene TRBJ1-1; unclear D gene. There are 15 residues in the CDR3. Germline-derived CDR1 and CDR2 are SGHNT and YYREEE (reference sequence). V was cut by 1 base and J by 1 base, with 11 bases left in between. The DNA for the CDR3 is TGTGCCAGCAGCTTGCTATCCGCAGGGAACACTGAAGCTTTCTTT. This sequence encodes CASSLLSAGNTEAFF.

The chain recombines TRBV28 with TRBJ1-2; 10 positions match TRBD1. Germline assignment: CDR1 MDHEN and CDR2 SYDVKM. Trimming removed 5 bases from V and 8 bases from J; junction bases left unmatched: 11. This CDR3 has 15 residues. The CDR3 loop is CASSVPGTGDWGYTF. The DNA for the CDR3 is TGTGCCAGCAGTGTGCCCGGGACAGGGGATTGGGGCTACACCTTC.

A word on this clonotype: Since the CDR3 does not end with the conserved phenylalanine or tryptophan, this likely comes from a read error. This sequence joins TRBV9 and TRBJ1-1; the D is unclear. The germline V gene has CDR1 SGDLS and CDR2 YYNGEE. This CDR3 comprises 13 residues. Trimming removed 3 bases from V and 4 bases from J, with 10 bases in between. This CDR3 reads CASSAGVGTEAFL. In DNA, the CDR3 is TGTGCCAGCAGCGCCGGGGTAGGCACTGAAGCTTTCCTT.

J is TRBJ2-7 and V is TRBV11-2; D unclear. V was shortened by 4 bases and J by 4 bases, with 11 bases between the two germline ends. CDR1 is SGHAT and CDR2 is FQNNGV in the germline V gene. This CDR3 is built from 13 residues. The CDR3 spells CASSSQAVYEQYF. CDR3 sequence (DNA): TGTGCCAGCAGCTCCCAGGCGGTATACGAGCAGTACTTC.

This clonotype came up a few times. The chain couples TRBV6-2 or TRBV6-3 to TRBJ2-7; 10 positions agree with TRBD1. Trimming took 5 bases from V and 2 from J; bases not matched to a gene: 9. The CDR3 length is 16 residues. Germline V CDR1 and CDR2: MNHEY, SVGEGT. CDR3 sequence reads: CASSTTGQGPTYEQYF. Here the CDR3 DNA reads TGTGCCAGCAGTACCACGGGACAGGGGCCTACCTACGAGCAGTACTTC.

This clonotype was detected ten times or more. The rearrangement uses TRBV6-1 and TRBJ2-7; TRBD1 matches at 9 bases. The CDR3 is 15 residues long. CDR1 is MNHNS and CDR2 is SASEGT in the germline V gene. The V gene end was trimmed by 3 bases and the J gene end by 3 bases; junction bases not matched to a gene: 6. The CDR3 region is CASSDGTGTFYEQYF. CDR3 bases: TGTGCCAGCAGTGATGGGACAGGGACTTTCTACGAGCAGTACTTC.

The chain joins TRBV3-1 to TRBJ2-2; tentatively, D is TRBD1 or TRBD2 (5 bases each). V was shortened by 8 bases and J by 5 bases, with 15 bases between the two germline ends. CDR1 and CDR2 (germline): LGHDT, YNNKEL (reference sequence). CDR3 size: 14 residues. CDR3 bases: TGTGCCAGCGGGGGTAGCCTATTAACCGGGGAGCTGTTTTTT. As protein: CASGGSLLTGELFF.

This clonotype appeared a few times. The chain recombines TRBV4-2 with TRBJ2-2; D is perhaps TRBD2 (5 bases). The germline gives CDR1 LGHNA, CDR2 YNFKEQ. This CDR3 contains 15 residues. V lost 4 bases to trimming and J lost 6 bases, with 15 bases between them. This CDR3 reads CASSLAEVLSGELFF. The CDR3 DNA reads as TGTGCCAGCAGCCTCGCGGAGGTGTTGTCCGGGGAGCTGTTTTTT.

This clonotype appeared many times. This chain connects TRBV28 to TRBJ1-5, with D perhaps matching TRBD1 (5 bases). This CDR3 spans 13 amino acids. The germline V and J ends were trimmed by 7 bases and 1 base, with 8 bases remaining between them. Germline V lookup: CDR1 MDHEN, CDR2 SYDVKM. The CDR3 coding sequence is TGTGCCAGCATCGGGGGAAGCAATCAGCCCCAGCATTTT. It is translated as CASIGGSNQPQHF. The variable domain in full, with the rest retrieved from reference TRBV28 and TRBJ1-5, is DVKVTQSSRYLVKRTGEKVFLECVQDMDHENMFWYRQDPGLGLRLIYFSYDVKMKEKGDIPEGYSVSREKKERFSLILESASTNQTSMYLCASIGGSNQPQHFGDGTRLSIL.

This clonotype was counted once. The CDR3 reads CASGRVRAGNTIYF. In DNA, the CDR3 is TGTGCCAGCGGTCGAGTAAGGGCAGGAAACACCATATATTTT. The J gene is TRBJ1-3, the V gene TRBV6-1; D call uncertain. The CDR3 extends over 14 amino acids. Germline V gene data show CDR1 as MNHNS and CDR2 as SASEGT. V lost 8 bases, J lost 4 bases, and 15 bases lay in between.

This sequence joins TRBV28 and TRBJ1-2; 7 nucleotides agree with TRBD1. V was clipped by 5 bases and J by 4 bases; unmatched bases: 4. Germline V CDR1 and CDR2: MDHEN, SYDVKM. The CDR3 totals 13 residues. The DNA of the CDR3 is TGTGCCAGCAGTGAGGGACAGTTCTATGGCTACACCTTC. Protein: CASSEGQFYGYTF.

The table lists this clonotype with many counts. V and J are TRBV12-3 or TRBV12-4 and TRBJ2-6, with D perhaps matching TRBD1 (6 bases). V was pared by 7 bases and J by 4 bases, with 11 bases between. This CDR3 is 14 amino acids long. The CDR3 reads CASKGGYGANVLTF. The CDR3 DNA is TGTGCCAGCAAAGGGGGATACGGGGCCAACGTCCTGACTTTC.

This clonotype has ten or more counts. This chain links TRBV27 with TRBJ2-5; the D gene is possibly TRBD2 (5 bases). The V and J ends lost 8 bases and 0 bases respectively, with 10 bases between them. The germline V gene encodes CDR1 MNHEY and CDR2 SMNVEV (reference sequence). The CDR3 has 13 amino acids. The chain's CDR3 is CASRSGDQETQYF. The CDR3 coding sequence is TGTGCCAGCCGGTCCGGGGACCAAGAGACCCAGTACTTC.

This clonotype was seen many times. The chain has TRBV19 and TRBJ2-5, with a tentative D call TRBD2 (6 bases). Trimming left V 5 bases short and J 1 base short, with 14 bases between. This CDR3 region has 15 residues. Looked up from germline, CDR1 is LNHDA and CDR2 is SQIVND (reference sequence). This CDR3 reads CASSATGTPQETQYF. The CDR3 DNA reads TGTGCCAGTAGTGCCACCGGGACTCCCCAAGAGACCCAGTACTTC.

V usage is TRBV19 and J usage is TRBJ1-1, with no clear D. Trimming took 6 bases from V and 1 from J, leaving 12 bases between them. The CDR3 consists of 14 residues. Germline V gene data show CDR1 as LNHDA and CDR2 as SQIVND (reference sequence). CDR3 protein: CASSIQTPNTEAFF. DNA for the CDR3: TGTGCCAGTAGCATACAGACACCGAACACTGAAGCTTTCTTT. The variable domain in full, with the rest retrieved from reference TRBV19 and TRBJ1-1, is DGGITQSPKYLFRKEGQNVTLSCEQNLNHDAMYWYRQDPGQGLRLIYYSQIVNDFQKGDIAEGYSVSREKKESFPLTVTSAQKNPTAFYLCASSIQTPNTEAFFGQGTRLTVV.

This clonotype was counted a few times. Here the CDR3 reads CASSQDWDNSPLHF. In nucleotides, the CDR3 is TGCGCCAGCAGCCAAGATTGGGATAATTCACCCCTCCACTTT. V is TRBV4-1 and J is TRBJ1-6; D is uncertain. Germline V CDR1 and CDR2: MGHRA, YSYEKL. There are 14 residues in the CDR3. The germline V and J ends were trimmed by 0 bases and 5 bases, with 5 bases remaining between them.

In its sample, this clonotype was seen many times. V is TRBV20-1 and J is TRBJ1-2; possible D gene TRBD1, 6 bases. Germline V gene sequence: CDR1 DFQATT, CDR2 SNEGSKA (reference sequence). The CDR3 is 14 amino acids. Trimming stripped 6 bases from V and 2 bases from J, with 16 bases between. CDR3 sequence reads: CSARTPGQNYGYTF. CDR3 nucleotide sequence: TGCAGTGCCAGAACCCCAGGACAGAACTATGGCTACACCTTC.